This T cell receptor beta chain was sequenced for a study of cytomegalovirus exposure and HLA in healthy donors. The wider study: Of fewer than 450 genotyped donors, about 81% clustered with self-reported Caucasian donors.

As concerns this clone: Its target is unknown.

Germline CDR1 and CDR2: SGHDT and YYEEEE. This CDR3 contains 14 residues. The ends lost 4 bases at V and 5 bases at J; junction bases unmatched: 9. Notes on the study in general: The study designated roughly 150 TCR beta chains cytomegalovirus-associated.

This PCR relied on a set of 60 Vbeta primers and 13 Jbeta primers. TCRdb keeps only in-frame clones here, not all; method: immunoSEQ multiplex PCR. This table holds approximately 150,000 clones, approximately 90% found once. This receptor was taken from a woman in her 30s in good health and CMV-seronegative. Sequenced material: PBMCs. The genes are TRBV5-6 and TRBJ2-7; 7 bases fit TRBD2. The CDR3 spells CASSRLRGTHEQYF. The CDR3 region has the DNA TGTGCCAGCAGCCGGCTGCGGGGGACCCACGAGCAGTACTTC.